One sample yielded the 15 T cell receptor beta chains listed below, sequenced in a study of hypomethylating agent response in myelodysplastic syndrome. Profiled with immunoSEQ multiplex PCR; TCRdb holds only in-frame clones, not every one. This table holds a few thousand clones, about 80% found once. The sequencing used bone marrow, collected before or after starting hypomethylating agent treatment for myelodysplastic syndrome (not recorded which). These receptors all stem from a human donor with myelodysplastic syndrome.

In this sample, this clone turned up once. The CDR3 nucleotides read TGTGCCAGCTCACCACGGAGCTCCTACGAGCAGTACTTC. This encodes CASSPRSSYEQYF. V and J are TRBV18 and TRBJ2-7, with D hard to call. V lost 1 base and J 0 bases, leaving 4 bases between the germline ends. Germline lookup yields CDR1 KGHSH and CDR2 LQKENI. CDR3 length equals 13 residues.

In nucleotides, the CDR3 is TGTGCCACCAGCAGAGAGATAGGGGGGGCCGTTAGCAATCAGCCCCAGCATTTT. It is translated as CATSREIGGAVSNQPQHF. The chain couples TRBV15 to TRBJ1-5, with TRBD1 as a possible D gene (6 bases). V dropped 0 bases and J dropped 0 bases, with 15 bases sitting between them. CDR1 is LNHNV and CDR2 is YYDKDF in the germline V gene (reference sequence). The CDR3 runs 18 residues.

The sample holds one count of this clone. The chain employs TRBV7-2 and TRBJ2-3; D may match TRBD1 or TRBD2 (5 bases each). Germline CDR1 is SGHTA and CDR2 is FQGNSA. This CDR3 spans 18 amino acids. Trimming removed 3 bases at V and 2 bases at J, with 21 bases between. DNA of the CDR3: TGTGCCAGCAGCTTCAACCGGGGCGACCCTTCCCTCACAGATACGCAGTATTTT. Its protein product is CASSFNRGDPSLTDTQYF.

Here the CDR3 reads CAWSTHYEQYF. CDR3 bases: TGTGCCTGGAGTACGCACTACGAGCAGTACTTC. This sequence joins TRBV30 and TRBJ2-7; no clear D gene. The germline gives CDR1 GTSNPN, CDR2 SVGIG (reference sequence). The V and J ends lost 2 bases and 3 bases respectively, with 5 bases between them. The CDR3 is 11 amino acids. The variable domain in full, with the rest retrieved from reference TRBV30 and TRBJ2-7, is SQTIHQWPATLVQPVGSPLSLECTVEGTSNPNLYWYRQAAGRGLQLLFYSVGIGQISSEVPQNLSASRPQDRQFILSSKKLLLSDSGFYLCAWSTHYEQYFGPGTRLTVT.

V gene TRBV9 combines with J gene TRBJ2-2, with 14 bases matching TRBD2. This CDR3 spans 17 amino acids. The J segment lost 10 bases and the V segment lost 3 bases, leaving 11 bases of the junction unmatched. Germline V gives CDR1 SGDLS, CDR2 YYNGEE. CDR3 loop: CASSAQTGLAGDEELFF. The CDR3, as DNA: TGTGCCAGCAGCGCACAGACGGGACTAGCGGGAGACGAGGAGCTGTTTTTT.

This chain connects TRBV6-1 to TRBJ2-3; 7 positions agree with TRBD2. Per the germline V gene, CDR1 is MNHNS and CDR2 is SASEGT. The V and J ends lost 3 bases and 1 base, in that order; junction bases with no gene match: 4. CDR3 length: 15 amino acids. CDR3 coding DNA: TGTGCCAGCAGTGACGCAGGGAGGGGCACAGATACGCAGTATTTT. Translation: CASSDAGRGTDTQYF.

V and J are TRBV14 and TRBJ1-1; 7 bases fit TRBD1. The CDR3 extends over 13 amino acids. V was pared by 5 bases and J by 3 bases, with 3 bases of the junction left unmatched. Germline lookup yields CDR1 SGHDN and CDR2 FVKESK. The CDR3 region is CASSYRGDTEAFF. For the CDR3, the DNA is TGTGCCAGCAGCTACAGGGGTGACACTGAAGCTTTCTTT.

This clone is hyperexpanded (1% or more) in the sample. The chain is built from TRBV6-6 and TRBJ1-1; D unresolved. V was cut by 2 bases and J by 10 bases, with 14 bases left in between. This CDR3 spans 13 amino acids. The germline CDR1 and CDR2 sequences are MNHNY and SVGAGI (reference sequence). This CDR3 reads CASSYHYTKLAFF. As DNA, the CDR3 is TGTGCCAGCAGTTACCACTATACGAAGTTAGCTTTCTTT.

The chain combines TRBV6-5 with TRBJ2-7, with a possible D match to TRBD2 (5 bases). The CDR3 contains 14 residues. Germline V gene data show CDR1 as MNHEY and CDR2 as SVGAGI. V dropped 5 bases and J dropped 9 bases, with 20 bases sitting between them. CDR3 nucleotides: TGTGCCAGCAGTGAGGACCCCTCACCGGGGTGGCAGTACTTC. Protein sequence: CASSEDPSPGWQYF.

This clone showed up just a few times. The V gene is TRBV4-2, the J gene TRBJ2-4; 8 positions match TRBD1. The CDR3 covers 18 residues. Per germline, CDR1 LGHNA and CDR2 YNFKEQ. V gave up 0 bases and J gave up 0 bases; unmatched junction bases: 7. The CDR3 DNA follows: TGTGCCAGCAGCCAAGACCGGACAGGGAGTCTAGCCAAAAACATTCAGTACTTC. This codes for CASSQDRTGSLAKNIQYF.

This chain connects TRBV5-6 to TRBJ1-2, with D possibly matching TRBD1 (5 bases). Trimming pared 2 bases from V and 4 bases from J, leaving 9 bases between. The CDR3 is 13 amino acids. CDR1 is SGHDT, CDR2 YYEEEE, per germline. The CDR3 spells CASSLGAIYGYTF. The CDR3 coding sequence is TGTGCCAGCAGCTTAGGGGCAATCTATGGCTACACCTTC.

This sequence joins TRBV19 and TRBJ1-1, with 7 bases fitting TRBD1. Germline trimming cut 8 bases from V and 2 bases from J; bases unmatched to any gene: 8. The CDR3 is made up of 14 amino acids. CDR1 and CDR2 from the germline V gene are LNHDA and SQIVND (reference sequence). The CDR3 spells CASSQGSANTEAFF. Here the CDR3 DNA reads TGTGCCAGTTCACAGGGGAGTGCTAACACTGAAGCTTTCTTT.

Details on this clone: A read error may produce the germline difference seen at one junction end. This chain uses TRBV15 with TRBJ1-2, with a possible D match to TRBD1 (6 bases). The V gene's germline CDR1 is LNHNV and CDR2 YYDKDF (reference sequence). The CDR3 sequence is 16 residues long. CDR3 bases: TGTGCCACCAGCCGAGAGGAAACAGGGTCGCCCTATGGCTACACCTTC. It specifies CATSREETGSPYGYTF. Full variable domain (missing parts from reference TRBV15 and TRBJ1-2): DAMVIQNPRYQVTQFGKPVTLSCSQTLNHNVMYWYQQKSSQAPKLLFHYYDKDFNNEADTPDNFQSRRPNTSFCFLDIRSPGLGDTAMYLCATSREETGSPYGYTFGSGTRLTVV.

V gene TRBV6-4 combines with J gene TRBJ1-2; no clear D gene. V was clipped by 3 bases and J by 7 bases, with 12 bases between them. This CDR3 is 13 amino acids long. In germline, CDR1 is MRHNA, CDR2 SNTAGT. The CDR3: CASSETSKGGYTF. The CDR3 region has the DNA TGTGCCAGCAGTGAAACCAGTAAGGGTGGCTACACCTTC.

V usage is TRBV30 and J usage is TRBJ2-3, with TRBD2 matching 16 bases. Germline values: CDR1 GTSNPN, CDR2 SVGIG (reference sequence). The CDR3 length is 17 residues. Trimming removed 7 bases from V and 3 bases from J; junction bases left unmatched: 10. The CDR3 loop reads CASSGTSGGAGTDTQYF. The CDR3 DNA follows: TGTGCCTCCTCCGGGACTAGCGGGGGGGCGGGAACAGATACGCAGTATTTT.